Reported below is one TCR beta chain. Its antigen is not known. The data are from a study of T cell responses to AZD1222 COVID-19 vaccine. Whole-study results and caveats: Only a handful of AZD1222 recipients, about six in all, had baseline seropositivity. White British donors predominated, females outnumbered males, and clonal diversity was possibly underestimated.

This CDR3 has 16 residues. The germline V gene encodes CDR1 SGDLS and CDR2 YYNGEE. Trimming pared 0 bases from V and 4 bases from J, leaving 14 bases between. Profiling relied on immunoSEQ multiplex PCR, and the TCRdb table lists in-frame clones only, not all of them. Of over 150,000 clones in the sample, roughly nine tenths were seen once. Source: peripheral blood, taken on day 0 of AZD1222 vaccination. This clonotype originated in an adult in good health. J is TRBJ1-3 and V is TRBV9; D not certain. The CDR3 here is CASSVAVQVGGNTIYF. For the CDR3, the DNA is TGTGCCAGCAGCGTAGCTGTCCAGGTGGGAGGAAACACCATATATTTT.